These 17 T cell receptor beta chains originate from one sample sequenced in a study of blood T cell repertoires in COVID-19. The table came from immunoSEQ multiplex PCR; TCRdb's copy has only in-frame clones and leaves some out. The data contain over 150,000 clones, about 86% of them singletons. The sequencing sample was made of PBMCs or T cells enriched from blood (not recorded which). The origin of the receptors is a man aged 50 to 59 who had recovered from COVID-19.

This chain joins TRBV18 and TRBJ2-2; 10 nucleotides agree with TRBD1. From germline, CDR1 is KGHSH and CDR2 LQKENI. V shed 6 bases, J shed 1 base, and the junction held 5 bases outside the gene matches. This CDR3 spans 16 amino acids. The CDR3 loop reads CASSLGQGMNTGELFF. CDR3 bases: TGTGCCAGCTCGCTGGGACAGGGGATGAACACCGGGGAGCTGTTTTTT.

The CDR3 reads CASSTYDLSVGRGATDTQYF. Here the CDR3 DNA reads TGTGCCAGCAGTACATACGACCTGTCGGTTGGGCGGGGGGCCACCGATACGCAGTATTTT. V is TRBV27 and J is TRBJ2-3; 8 bases agree with TRBD2. Germline-derived CDR1 and CDR2 are MNHEY and SMNVEV (reference sequence). The junction had 25 bases not matched to a gene; V was cut back by 5 bases and J by 6 bases. CDR3 length equals 20 residues.

CDR3 region: CASSEGSGGLVEAFF. The CDR3, as DNA: TGTGCCAGCAGTGAAGGGTCAGGGGGCCTTGTAGAAGCTTTCTTT. The gene calls are TRBV2 and TRBJ1-1, with 8 nucleotides matching TRBD1. There are 15 residues in the CDR3. Trimming removed 1 base from V and 8 bases from J; junction bases left unmatched: 9. CDR1 is SNHLY and CDR2 is FYNNEI in the germline V gene.

The chain uses TRBV7-2 and TRBJ2-7, with 10 bases matching TRBD1. The CDR3 is 15 residues long. With 1 base clipped from V and 3 bases from J, the junction kept 3 bases outside the gene matches. Germline loops: CDR1 SGHTA, CDR2 FQGNSA. CDR3 region: CASSLVGTGDYEQYF. CDR3 bases: TGTGCCAGCAGCTTAGTGGGGACAGGGGACTACGAGCAGTACTTC. The variable domain in full, completed from reference TRBV7-2 and TRBJ2-7, reads GAGVSQSPSNKVTEKGKDVELRCDPISGHTALYWYRQSLGQGLEFLIYFQGNSAPDKSGLPSDRFSAERTGGSVSTLTIQRTQQEDSAVYLCASSLVGTGDYEQYFGPGTRLTVT.

The chain has TRBV20-1 and TRBJ2-3, with 8 positions matching TRBD1. The CDR3 is 13 residues long. Trimming took 3 bases from V and 6 from J; bases not matched to a gene: 5. Germline V gene sequence: CDR1 DFQATT, CDR2 SNEGSKA (reference sequence). CDR3 sequence reads: CSASPRQGDTQYF. The CDR3, as DNA: TGCAGTGCTAGTCCACGACAGGGGGATACGCAGTATTTT.

Only a few counts were recorded for this clone. The V call is TRBV7-9, the J call TRBJ2-1; D is ambiguous. The V and J ends lost 5 bases and 3 bases respectively, with 14 bases between them. The CDR3 has 15 amino acids. Germline V gene lookup returns CDR1 SEHNR and CDR2 FQNEAQ (reference sequence). CDR3 nucleotides: TGTGCCAGCAGCCCACCTTACTCCCTCTACAATGAGCAGTTCTTC. Translated: CASSPPYSLYNEQFF.

The chain uses TRBV2 and TRBJ2-5, with D possibly matching TRBD2 (7 bases). V was cut by 5 bases and J by 4 bases, with 17 bases left in between. The CDR3 totals 15 residues. Germline CDR1 reads SNHLY; CDR2 reads FYNNEI. The CDR3 DNA reads as TGTGCCAGCAGTAGGGATCTGGGAGGGGGAGAGACCCAGTACTTC. This encodes CASSRDLGGGETQYF.

The CDR3 loop is CASSLGMVAGTISYEQYF. The CDR3 DNA follows: TGCGCCAGCAGCTTGGGAATGGTAGCGGGTACGATCTCCTACGAGCAGTACTTC. The chain uses TRBV5-1 and TRBJ2-7, with 7 nucleotides matching TRBD2. J lost 0 bases, V lost 0 bases, and 12 bases had no gene match. Looked up from germline, CDR1 is SGHRS and CDR2 is YFSETQ. The CDR3 totals 18 residues.

The V and J genes are TRBV21-1 and TRBJ1-5; the listed D gene, TRBD1, was not tested against the DNA. TRBV21-1 is a listed pseudogene. CDR3 length: 15 residues. CDR3 sequence: CASPTIIQGNQPQHF. Here the CDR3 DNA reads TGTGCCAGCCCCACTATTATACAGGGGAATCAGCCCCAGCATTTT.

The chain couples TRBV6-5 to TRBJ2-1, with 8 bases fitting TRBD2. The CDR3 covers 16 residues. CDR1 MNHEY and CDR2 SVGAGI come from the germline V gene. Trimming removed 2 bases from V and 3 bases from J; junction bases left unmatched: 6. The CDR3 DNA is TGTGCCAGCAGTTACGTAGCCGGGGGGGACTACAATGAGCAGTTCTTC. Its translation: CASSYVAGGDYNEQFF.

This chain connects TRBV5-4 to TRBJ1-2, with D possibly being TRBD1 (5 bases). Germline CDR1 SGHNT, CDR2 YYREEE (reference sequence). There are 13 residues in the CDR3. V was shortened by 5 bases and J by 7 bases, with 15 bases between the two germline ends. CDR3 DNA sequence: TGTGCCAGCAGGGACCAGGGTCAGCGTGGCTACACCTTC. It translates to CASRDQGQRGYTF.

This clone was counted once. The gene calls are TRBV7-9 and TRBJ1-5; D gene ambiguous. The CDR3 has 16 residues. CDR1 and CDR2 (germline): SEHNR, FQNEAQ (reference sequence). The V and J ends lost 4 bases and 0 bases respectively, with 13 bases between them. CDR3 DNA sequence: TGTGCCAGCAGCTCGAGCTCAGGATATAGCAATCAGCCCCAGCATTTT. It is translated as CASSSSSGYSNQPQHF.

The gene calls are TRBV19 and TRBJ2-1; 12 bases agree with TRBD2. The CDR3 spans 18 residues. CDR1 and CDR2 (germline): LNHDA, SQIVND (reference sequence). V was clipped by 6 bases and J by 6 bases; unmatched bases: 15. CDR3: CASSASGGAFGPLNEQFF. For the CDR3, the DNA is TGTGCCAGTAGCGCTAGCGGGGGGGCGTTTGGGCCCCTCAATGAGCAGTTCTTC. The entire variable domain, with the rest obtained from reference TRBV19 and TRBJ2-1, is as follows: DGGITQSPKYLFRKEGQNVTLSCEQNLNHDAMYWYRQDPGQGLRLIYYSQIVNDFQKGDIAEGYSVSREKKESFPLTVTSAQKNPTAFYLCASSASGGAFGPLNEQFFGPGTRLTVL.

V gene TRBV24-1 combines with J gene TRBJ1-6; tentative D call: TRBD1 (6 bases). Between the trimmed V and J ends, which lost 4 bases and 12 bases, there was a span of 15 bases. The CDR3 length is 14 residues. CDR1 is KGHDR and CDR2 is SFDVKD in the germline V gene. The CDR3 is CATSDNDRPEPLHF. CDR3 coding DNA: TGTGCCACCAGTGACAACGACAGGCCGGAACCCCTCCACTTT.

The chain links TRBV19 to TRBJ2-3; 10 bases line up with TRBD2. V dropped 3 bases and J dropped 7; count of bases not matched to a gene: 13. Germline V gene sequence: CDR1 LNHDA, CDR2 SQIVND (reference sequence). The CDR3 totals 17 residues. In DNA, the CDR3 is TGTGCCAGTAGTATGAGGTCTAGCGGGGGAAGTGTAAATACGCAGTATTTT. Amino acid sequence: CASSMRSSGGSVNTQYF.

This clone has just a few counts. The rearrangement uses TRBV7-9 and TRBJ2-7, with D perhaps matching TRBD1 (8 bases). The CDR3 spans 15 residues. The germline CDR1 and CDR2 sequences are SEHNR and FQNEAQ (reference sequence). Trimming shortened V by 3 bases and J by 4 bases, and 16 bases separated the two germline ends. The CDR3 nucleotides are TGTGCCAGCAGCTTGGGGAGGGACAGGAGTTACGAGCAGTACTTC. This gives the protein CASSLGRDRSYEQYF.

This clone has more than one count but fewer than ten. The CDR3 is CASSPGWTVQETQYF. The CDR3 DNA reads TGTGCCAGCAGCCCCGGGTGGACAGTCCAAGAGACCCAGTACTTC. This chain joins TRBV5-4 and TRBJ2-5; a possible D gene is TRBD1 (6 bases). V was trimmed by 4 bases and J by 1 base, leaving 14 bases between them. CDR3 size: 15 residues. Germline V gene sequence: CDR1 SGHNT, CDR2 YYREEE (reference sequence). The full variable domain, rest sourced from reference TRBV5-4 and TRBJ2-5, is ETGVTQSPTHLIKTRGQQVTLRCSSQSGHNTVSWYQQALGQGPQFIFQYYREEENGRGNFPPRFSGLQFPNYSSELNVNALELDDSALYLCASSPGWTVQETQYFGPGTRLLVL.